The table lists the clone carrying this T cell receptor (beta chain) with a count of one. Its antigen is unknown. The germline CDR1 and CDR2 sequences are SGHDT and YYEEEE. This CDR3 contains 15 residues. Trimming left V 0 bases short and J 2 bases short, with 10 bases between. These data are taken from a study of cytomegalovirus exposure and HLA in healthy donors. Primers for the PCR totalled 60 Vbeta and 13 Jbeta. Here immunoSEQ multiplex PCR was the method, and the copy in TCRdb shows in-frame clones only, minus some. The table records some 150,000 clones, about four fifths of them present only once. General study findings and limits: The study designated around 150 TCR beta chains cytomegalovirus-associated.

The gene calls are TRBV5-6 and TRBJ2-3; D is possibly TRBD1 (6 bases). This TCR derives from a male donor in good health and CMV-seronegative. Sequencing input: PBMCs. The CDR3 nucleotides are TGTGCCAGCAGCTTGGGGACAGCCCTCACAGATACGCAGTATTTT. This codes for CASSLGTALTDTQYF.